The rows below give T cell receptor beta chains drawn from one sample of a study of brain T cells in children with intractable seizures. Data came from immunoSEQ multiplex PCR; TCRdb stores just in-frame clones and leaves some out. This sample has hundreds of thousands of clones; 93% occur once, and the top ten carry roughly 6%. The input for sequencing was peripheral blood, taken about 5 months after surgery. These TCRs come from a boy in the first two years of life with tuberous sclerosis and intractable seizures. CDR3s include the opening cysteine and the closing phenylalanine or tryptophan. A D gene is named only where the DNA matches it firmly. Size tells how often a clone was seen (once, few, many) or the class of an expanded clone, and some rows leave it out.

abundance,len,v_gene,d_gene,j_gene,CDR3nt,CDR3aa
NA,15,TRBV19,NA,TRBJ1-1,TGTGCCAGTAGCCCCCCAGGAGACTTAAACACTGAAGCTTTCTTT,CASSPPGDLNTEAFF
NA,15,TRBV5-6,NA,TRBJ1-3,TGTGCCAGCAGCCCCCTTCAGGGGATGGGAAACACCATATATTTT,CASSPLQGMGNTIYF
NA,13,TRBV27,NA,TRBJ2-7,TGTGCCAGCAGTTCAAGTTGGGGGCGCGAGCAGTACTTC,CASSSSWGREQYF
once,16,TRBV3-1/TRBV3-2,TRBD2,TRBJ2-1,TGTGCCAGCAGCCAAGATGCGGGAGTCTCCTACAATGAGCAGTTCTTC,CASSQDAGVSYNEQFF
NA,16,TRBV28,TRBD2,TRBJ2-2,TGTGCCAGCAGTCCCCGACTAGCGATGAACACCGGGGAGCTGTTTTTT,CASSPRLAMNTGELFF
NA,14,TRBV3-1/TRBV3-2,NA,TRBJ2-5,TGTGCCAGCAGCCAGCTGGAACTCCGGGAGACCCAGTACTTC,CASSQLELRETQYF
NA,15,TRBV3-1/TRBV3-2,TRBD2,TRBJ2-1,TGTGCCAGCAGCCTAGGACTAGCGGGGTACAATGAGCAGTTCTTC,CASSLGLAGYNEQFF
once,11,TRBV6-5,NA,TRBJ1-1,TGTGCCAGCAGTTACCTCGGTGAAGCTTTCTTT,CASSYLGEAFF
NA,15,TRBV5-1,TRBD1,TRBJ2-7,TGCGCCAGCAGCCTCACCGGGACAGGGGTTTACGAGCAGTACTTC,CASSLTGTGVYEQYF
NA,13,TRBV6-5,NA,TRBJ1-5,TGTGCCAGCAGCTCGGACATAAATCAGCCCCAGCATTTT,CASSSDINQPQHF
NA,15,TRBV30,NA,TRBJ1-2,TGTGCCTGGAGTCTCGAACCTGTGGAGTACTATGGCTACACCTTC,CAWSLEPVEYYGYTF
once,14,TRBV19,NA,TRBJ1-1,TGTGCCAGTTCCCGGGAGGGTAGGGTAACTGAAGCTTTCTTT,CASSREGRVTEAFF
once,10,TRBV20-1,NA,TRBJ2-7,TGCAGTGCCCATATTCGGGAGCAGTACTTC,CSAHIREQYF
NA,15,TRBV28,NA,TRBJ1-6,TGTGCCAGCAGTCCGGGACACCTAGAAATTTCACCCCTCCACTTT,CASSPGHLEISPLHF
NA,17,TRBV27,TRBD2,TRBJ2-7,TGTGCCAGCAGAGCAAGGGTTAGCGGGGGGAGGCCCTACGAGCAGTACTTC,CASRARVSGGRPYEQYF
NA,18,TRBV19,NA,TRBJ2-6,TGTGCCAGTAGTATAGTTTCCCCCGGGGGGCGCGGGGCCAACGTCCTGACTTTC,CASSIVSPGGRGANVLTF
NA,15,TRBV27,NA,TRBJ1-1,TGTGCCAGCAGCCATCTTTGGGGGGTGAACACTGAAGCTTTCTTT,CASSHLWGVNTEAFF
NA,16,TRBV6-5,TRBD2,TRBJ2-1,TGTGCCAGCAGTTACACGGGGGGGTTTAGCTACAATGAGCAGTTCTTC,CASSYTGGFSYNEQFF
NA,15,TRBV6-5,NA,TRBJ1-1,TGTGCCAGCAGTTACTCCACACAGGGGAACACTGAAGCTTTCTTT,CASSYSTQGNTEAFF
few,14,TRBV18,NA,TRBJ1-5,TGTGCCAGCTCACCCGGACTGAAGAATCAGCCCCAGCATTTT,CASSPGLKNQPQHF
NA,17,TRBV6-2/TRBV6-3,NA,TRBJ1-5,TGTGCCAGCAGTACCCCCAACCGACGGCAGTTCAATCAGCCCCAGCATTTT,CASSTPNRRQFNQPQHF
NA,16,TRBV12-2,NA,TRBJ2-1,TGTGCAAGTCGCATTAGGACTAGCGGAACTTACAATGAGCAGTTCTTC,CASRIRTSGTYNEQFF
NA,18,TRBV5-4,TRBD2,TRBJ2-3,TGTGCCAGCAGCGGCGGGACTAGCGGGGGGGCATATGGAGATACGCAGTATTTT,CASSGGTSGGAYGDTQYF
NA,16,TRBV7-8,NA,TRBJ1-5,TGTGCCAGCAGCTCATCGAGGCAGCCTAGCAATCAGCCCCAGCATTTT,CASSSSRQPSNQPQHF
NA,11,TRBV20-1,NA,TRBJ1-1,TGCAGTGCTAGAGAAGGGCGAGGAGCTTTCTTT,CSAREGRGAFF
NA,15,TRBV10-3,TRBD2,TRBJ2-1,TGTGCCATCGGTCGACTAGCGGACTCCTACAATGAGCAGTTCTTC,CAIGRLADSYNEQFF
once,14,TRBV3-1/TRBV3-2,NA,TRBJ1-6,TGTGCCAGCAGCCAAGACCCGGGGGACTCACCCCTCCACTTT,CASSQDPGDSPLHF
NA,14,TRBV7-2,NA,TRBJ1-1,TGTGCCAGCAGCTTAGACCCCAGCTACACTGAAGCTTTCTTT,CASSLDPSYTEAFF
NA,15,TRBV6-6,NA,TRBJ1-5,TGTGCCAGCAGTTATCATACGGGGAGCAATCAGCCCCAGCATTTT,CASSYHTGSNQPQHF
NA,17,TRBV13,TRBD1,TRBJ2-2,TGTGCCAGCAGCACCAGGACAGGGGGGGTTAGTACCGGGGAGCTGTTTTTT,CASSTRTGGVSTGELFF
NA,14,TRBV5-6,NA,TRBJ1-1,TGTGCCAGCAGCTTGGGGGCAGGGAACACTGAAGCTTTCTTT,CASSLGAGNTEAFF
NA,16,TRBV2,TRBD2,TRBJ2-4,TGTGCCAGCAGTACCCCCACTAGCGGGAACAAAAACATTCAGTACTTC,CASSTPTSGNKNIQYF
NA,13,TRBV2,NA,TRBJ2-7,TGTGCCAGCATACGGGGAACGGTCTACGAGCAGTACTTC,CASIRGTVYEQYF
NA,15,TRBV7-9,TRBD1,TRBJ1-4,TGTGCCAGCAGCCAGACAGGGGGGTCTAATGAAAAACTGTTTTTT,CASSQTGGSNEKLFF
NA,12,TRBV3-1/TRBV3-2,NA,TRBJ2-1,TGTGCCAGCAGCCAAGACTCGGATGAGCAGTTCTTC,CASSQDSDEQFF
NA,12,TRBV5-6,NA,TRBJ1-1,TGTGCCAGCAGCTTGGATAACACTGAAGCTTTCTTT,CASSLDNTEAFF
NA,11,TRBV20-1,NA,TRBJ2-7,TGCAGTGCTATATTTTCCTACGAGCAGTACTTC,CSAIFSYEQYF
few,16,TRBV6-5,TRBD1,TRBJ1-2,TGTGCCAGCAGTTACTCGGCGACAGGGCCTAAGTATGGCTACACCTTC,CASSYSATGPKYGYTF
NA,14,TRBV25-1,NA,TRBJ2-7,TGTGCCAGCAGTGAATTCGGGCTTTTCTACGAGCAGTACTTC,CASSEFGLFYEQYF
NA,13,TRBV19,NA,TRBJ2-7,TGTGCCAGTAGTGACGGAGACACCTACGAGCAGTACTTC,CASSDGDTYEQYF
NA,14,TRBV18,NA,TRBJ1-1,TGTGCCAGCTCACGTTTGACAGAGAACACTGAAGCTTTCTTT,CASSRLTENTEAFF
NA,15,TRBV7-6,TRBD1,TRBJ2-2,TGTGCCAGCAGCTTGGGGACAGGGGAGGACGGGGAGCTGTTTTTT,CASSLGTGEDGELFF
NA,17,TRBV9,TRBD1,TRBJ2-1,TGTGCCAGCAGCGCGTTACCCGGGACAGGCAGGTCGGGTGAGCAGTTCTTC,CASSALPGTGRSGEQFF
NA,13,TRBV5-1,NA,TRBJ2-3,TGCGCCAGCAGCTTGTGGGGCACAGATACGCAGTATTTT,CASSLWGTDTQYF
NA,14,TRBV5-1,NA,TRBJ2-7,TGCGCCAGCAGCTTGGGAGATAGACCTTACGAGCAGTACTTC,CASSLGDRPYEQYF
once,14,TRBV5-4,TRBD1,TRBJ1-4,TGTGCCAGCAGCAAGACAGGGTTGGGTGAAAAACTGTTTTTT,CASSKTGLGEKLFF
NA,14,TRBV7-9,NA,TRBJ2-5,TGTGCCAGCAGCTTTAAGGGGACCCGGGAGACCCAGTACTTC,CASSFKGTRETQYF
NA,13,TRBV7-9,NA,TRBJ1-3,TGTGCCAGCGCCGGGGCGGTTGGAAACACCATATATTTT,CASAGAVGNTIYF